Included here is one TCR beta chain sequence, with context. Antigen specificity is unknown. These data originate in a study of T cell responses to AZD1222 COVID-19 vaccine. The germline V and J ends were trimmed by 5 bases and 6 bases, with 20 bases remaining between them. The CDR3 loop spans 15 amino acids. CDR1 and CDR2 from the germline V gene are SEHNR and FQNEAQ (reference sequence). Using immunoSEQ multiplex PCR, the repertoire was profiled, and TCRdb retains in-frame clones only, with some absent. The sample holds approximately 140,000 clones, 80% to 95% seen once. Study-wide points: Donors skewed white British and female; clonal diversity was possibly underestimated. Repertoires were collected only later (after the peak T cell response had occurred). The study reported that nearly half of spike-specific TCRs target unmutated variant regions.

The source material was peripheral blood, sampled 28 days after the second AZD1222 dose. The chain is built from TRBV7-9 and TRBJ2-7; D possibly corresponds to TRBD2 (6 bases). The receptor's source is an adult who received the AZD1222 COVID-19 vaccine. The CDR3 is CASSAGGTANLEQYF. The DNA for the CDR3 is TGTGCCAGCAGCGCGGGCGGGACCGCAAATCTCGAGCAGTACTTC.